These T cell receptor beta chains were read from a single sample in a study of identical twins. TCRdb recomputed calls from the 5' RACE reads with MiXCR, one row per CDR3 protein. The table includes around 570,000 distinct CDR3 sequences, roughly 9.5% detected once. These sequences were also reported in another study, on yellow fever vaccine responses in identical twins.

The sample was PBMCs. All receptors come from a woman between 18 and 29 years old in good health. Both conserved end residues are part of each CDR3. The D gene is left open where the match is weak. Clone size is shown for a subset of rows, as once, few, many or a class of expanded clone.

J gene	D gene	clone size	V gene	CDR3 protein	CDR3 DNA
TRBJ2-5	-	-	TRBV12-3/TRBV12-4	CASSLGLRDFGETQYF	TGTGCCAGCAGTTTAGGCTTGCGGGATTTCGGGGAGACCCAGTACTTC
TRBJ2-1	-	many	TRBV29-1	CSVGVSGLRNEQFF	TGCAGCGTAGGGGTTAGCGGACTACGTAATGAGCAGTTCTTC
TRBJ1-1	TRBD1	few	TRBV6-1	CASSAYSSGTGLAFF	TGTGCCAGCAGTGCCTATTCCTCCGGGACAGGCTTAGCTTTCTTT
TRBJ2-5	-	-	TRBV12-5	CASGFGAQETQYF	TGTGCTAGTGGTTTTGGGGCCCAAGAGACCCAGTACTTC
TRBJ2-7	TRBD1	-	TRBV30	CAWGGQPSYEQYF	TGTGCCTGGGGGGGACAGCCCTCCTACGAGCAGTACTTC
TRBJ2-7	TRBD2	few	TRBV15	CATSTGLAGKIYEQYF	TGTGCCACCAGCACGGGACTAGCGGGGAAGATCTACGAGCAGTACTTC
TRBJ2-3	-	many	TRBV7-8	CASRSGVGDTQYF	TGTGCCAGCAGATCGGGGGTGGGGGATACGCAGTATTTT
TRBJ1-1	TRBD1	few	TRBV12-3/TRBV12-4	CASINRGLNTEAFF	TGTGCCAGCATAAACAGGGGGCTGAACACTGAAGCTTTCTTT
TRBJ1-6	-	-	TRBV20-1	CSAPPPEGVSPLHF	TGCAGTGCCCCACCCCCAGAAGGGGTTTCACCCCTCCACTTT
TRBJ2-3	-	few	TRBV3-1	CASRLAITDTQYF	TGTGCCAGCAGGCTAGCTATCACAGATACGCAGTATTTT
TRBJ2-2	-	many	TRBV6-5	CASSYSPFSQNTGELFF	TGTGCCAGCAGTTACTCTCCATTCTCCCAGAACACCGGGGAGCTGTTTTTT
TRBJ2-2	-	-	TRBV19	CASSIAWVPDTGELFF	TGTGCCAGTAGTATAGCATGGGTACCGGACACCGGGGAGCTGTTTTTT